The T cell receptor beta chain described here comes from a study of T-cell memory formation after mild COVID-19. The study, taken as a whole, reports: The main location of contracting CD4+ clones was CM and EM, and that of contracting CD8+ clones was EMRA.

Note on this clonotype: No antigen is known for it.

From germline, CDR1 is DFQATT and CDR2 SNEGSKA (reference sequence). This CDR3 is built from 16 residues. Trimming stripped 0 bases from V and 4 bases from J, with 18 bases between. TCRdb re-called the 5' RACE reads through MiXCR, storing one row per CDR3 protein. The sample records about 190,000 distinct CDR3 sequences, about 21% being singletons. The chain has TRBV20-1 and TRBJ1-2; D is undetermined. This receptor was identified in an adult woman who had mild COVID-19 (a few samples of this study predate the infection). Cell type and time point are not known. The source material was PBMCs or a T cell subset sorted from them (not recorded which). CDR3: CSARDLGLLDLYGYTF. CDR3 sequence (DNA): TGCAGTGCTAGAGATCTGGGCCTCCTAGACCTCTATGGCTACACCTTC.